The source of this T cell receptor beta chain is a study of T cells in Graves' hyperthyroidism and ophthalmopathy. The TCR beta CDR3 regions underwent amplification using RNA transcripts as the source. In the first-round RT-PCR of the TCR CDR3, the HTBI primer set was used. TCRdb redid the calling of the multiplex PCR reads with MiXCR, one entry per CDR3 protein. Among about 840,000 distinct CDR3 sequences listed, about two fifths were seen once. This receptor was obtained from a man between 18 and 29 years old with Graves' hyperthyroidism. Source material: blood.

For the CDR3, the DNA is TGTGCCAGCACTCCCCCCGCGACAGGGGTAGGTGGCTACACCTTC. Its translation is CASTPPATGVGGYTF. The J gene is TRBJ1-2, the V gene TRBV6-5, with 8 bases matching TRBD1. CDR3 size: 15 residues. Trimming cost V 7 bases and J 7 bases; bases outside gene matches: 14. Per the germline V gene, CDR1 is MNHEY and CDR2 is SVGAGI.